The 3 T cell receptor beta chains below all came from one sample that was sequenced in a study of shared clonotypes between healthy human individuals (dated by TCRdb to 2018 to 2021). CD8 naive samples were obtained by positive selection for CCR7 among CD45RO-negative cells, yielding a CD45RA+CCR7+ population from which TemRA cells were excluded. Library preparation employed the immunoSEQ multiplex PCR assay. The clones in this table, taken by TCRdb from immuneACCESS, are in-frame only. Not every clone is retained; where verified, under half of the shortfall comes from an unresolved V gene, and the cause of the rest is unknown. Counted in this sample were about 2 million clones; about 95% of them appeared once. The ten top clones hold approximately 1.2% of the sample. Specimen: naive CD8+ T cells sorted from blood. In light of the paper, this sample's cell subset or site label describes: CD45RA+CCR7+. Receptors originate from a man younger than 35 in good health.

This chain connects TRBV7-6 to TRBJ2-7, with no clear D. The CDR3 consists of 15 residues. V was clipped by 1 base and J by 2 bases, with 12 bases between them. CDR1 is SGHVS and CDR2 is FNYEAQ in the germline V gene. The CDR3, as DNA: TGTGCCAGCAGCTTAGGGCAGTTCGGAACCTACGAGCAGTACTTC. Its protein product is CASSLGQFGTYEQYF.

With respect to this clone: This same CDR3 is encoded by further DNA sequences in the sample. The J gene is TRBJ2-2, the V gene TRBV9; D is ambiguous. Germline CDR1 is SGDLS and CDR2 is YYNGEE. Trimming stripped 0 bases from V and 3 bases from J, with 3 bases between. This CDR3 is built from 13 residues. The CDR3 sequence is CASSVGHTGELFF. The CDR3 region has the DNA TGTGCCAGCAGCGTAGGTCACACCGGGGAGCTGTTTTTT.

V is TRBV4-1 and J is TRBJ1-4; D might be TRBD1 (5 bases). CDR1 is MGHRA, CDR2 YSYEKL, per germline. CDR3 length equals 14 residues. Trimming stripped 0 bases from V and 8 bases from J, with 10 bases between. The chain's CDR3 is CASSQEAGYEKLFF. The CDR3 DNA reads TGCGCCAGCAGCCAAGAGGCAGGGTACGAAAAACTGTTTTTT.